This is a list of T cell receptor beta chains from one sample in a study of shared clonotypes between healthy human individuals. Data came from immunoSEQ multiplex PCR; TCRdb stores just in-frame clones and leaves some out. The sample carries about 2.2 million clones, around 93% recorded once. The sample was naive CD8+ T cells from PBMCs. The origin of the receptors is a man younger than 30 in good health. Some clones in this sample may be carry-over from other donors' samples. The CDR3 runs from the conserved cysteine through the conserved F or W. D genes are given only for firm matches. Size is omitted from some rows. Given values are once, few, many or a class for expanded clones.

J gene: TRBJ2-7; clone size: .; V gene: TRBV14; D gene: TRBD1; CDR3 protein: CASSLYGTDEQYF; CDR3 DNA: TGTGCCAGCAGCCTCTACGGGACAGACGAGCAGTACTTC
J gene: TRBJ1-1; clone size: few; V gene: TRBV28; D gene: .; CDR3 protein: CASSTGQKSYEAFF; CDR3 DNA: TGTGCCAGCAGTACCGGACAGAAGTCGTATGAAGCTTTCTTT
J gene: TRBJ2-7; clone size: .; V gene: TRBV21-1; D gene: .; CDR3 protein: CASSKGVAGVYEQYF; CDR3 DNA: TGTGCCAGCAGCAAAGGGGTAGCGGGAGTCTACGAGCAGTACTTC
J gene: TRBJ1-2; clone size: once; V gene: TRBV7-9; D gene: TRBD1; CDR3 protein: CASSLGTGGSADGYTF; CDR3 DNA: TGTGCCAGCAGCCTCGGGACAGGGGGCTCGGCAGATGGCTACACCTTC
J gene: TRBJ2-1; clone size: .; V gene: TRBV9; D gene: TRBD2; CDR3 protein: CASSVGTSGSNEQFF; CDR3 DNA: TGTGCCAGCAGCGTAGGGACTAGCGGGAGCAATGAGCAGTTCTTC
J gene: TRBJ2-2; clone size: .; V gene: TRBV5-1; D gene: .; CDR3 protein: CASSLPTAGELFF; CDR3 DNA: TGCGCCAGCAGCCTCCCGACGGCCGGGGAGCTGTTTTTT
J gene: TRBJ2-1; clone size: .; V gene: TRBV4-1; D gene: TRBD2; CDR3 protein: CASSQDQNSGNEQFF; CDR3 DNA: TGCGCCAGCAGCCAAGATCAGAATAGCGGGAATGAGCAGTTCTTC
J gene: TRBJ2-5; clone size: .; V gene: TRBV7-2; D gene: TRBD1; CDR3 protein: CASSSRDRQQETQYF; CDR3 DNA: TGTGCCAGCAGCTCCCGGGACAGGCAACAAGAGACCCAGTACTTC
J gene: TRBJ1-5; clone size: .; V gene: TRBV4-1; D gene: .; CDR3 protein: CASSQVIWGQNQPQHF; CDR3 DNA: TGCGCCAGCAGCCAAGTTATTTGGGGGCAAAATCAGCCCCAGCATTTT
J gene: TRBJ2-5; clone size: .; V gene: TRBV9; D gene: TRBD2; CDR3 protein: CASSVRLAGGSQYF; CDR3 DNA: TGTGCCAGCAGCGTACGACTAGCGGGAGGATCCCAGTACTTC
J gene: TRBJ2-5; clone size: .; V gene: TRBV9; D gene: .; CDR3 protein: CASSAEIQETQYF; CDR3 DNA: TGTGCCAGCAGCGCCGAGATTCAAGAGACCCAGTACTTC